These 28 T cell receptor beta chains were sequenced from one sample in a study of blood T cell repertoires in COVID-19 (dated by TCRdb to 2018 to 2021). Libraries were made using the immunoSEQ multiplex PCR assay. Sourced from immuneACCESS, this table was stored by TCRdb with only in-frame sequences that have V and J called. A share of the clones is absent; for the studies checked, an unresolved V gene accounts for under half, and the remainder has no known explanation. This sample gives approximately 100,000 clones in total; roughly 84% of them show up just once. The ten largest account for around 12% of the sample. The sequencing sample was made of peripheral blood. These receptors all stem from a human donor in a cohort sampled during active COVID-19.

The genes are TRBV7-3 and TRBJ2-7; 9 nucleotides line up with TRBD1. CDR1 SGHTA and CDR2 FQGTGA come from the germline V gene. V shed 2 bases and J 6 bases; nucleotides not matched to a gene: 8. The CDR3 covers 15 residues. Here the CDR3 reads CASSLSGTGSGEQYF. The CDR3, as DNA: TGTGCCAGCAGCTTATCTGGGACAGGGTCGGGCGAGCAGTACTTC.

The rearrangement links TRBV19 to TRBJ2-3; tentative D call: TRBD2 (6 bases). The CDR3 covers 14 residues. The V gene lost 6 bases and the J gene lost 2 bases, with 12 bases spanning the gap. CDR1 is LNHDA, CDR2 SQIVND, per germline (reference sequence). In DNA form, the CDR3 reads TGTGCCAGTAGCCCTGGCGGGGTCACAGATACGCAGTATTTT. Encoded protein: CASSPGGVTDTQYF.

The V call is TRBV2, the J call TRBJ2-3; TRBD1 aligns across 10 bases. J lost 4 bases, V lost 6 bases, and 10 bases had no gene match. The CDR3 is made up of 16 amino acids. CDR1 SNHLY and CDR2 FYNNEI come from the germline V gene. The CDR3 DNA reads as TGTGCCAGCAGCGTCCGTGGGACAGGGGCCGCAGATACGCAGTATTTT. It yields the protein CASSVRGTGAADTQYF.

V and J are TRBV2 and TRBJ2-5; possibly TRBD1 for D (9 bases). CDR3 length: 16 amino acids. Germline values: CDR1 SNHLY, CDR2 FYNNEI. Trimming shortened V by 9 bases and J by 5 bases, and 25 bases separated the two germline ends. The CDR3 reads CASPFPGTGTRETQYF. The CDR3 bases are TGTGCCAGTCCTTTCCCCGGGACAGGGACTAGGGAGACCCAGTACTTC.

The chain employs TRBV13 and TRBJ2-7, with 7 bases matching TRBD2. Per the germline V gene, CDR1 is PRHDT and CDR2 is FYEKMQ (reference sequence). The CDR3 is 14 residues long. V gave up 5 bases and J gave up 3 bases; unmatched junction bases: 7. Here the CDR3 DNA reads TGTGCCAGCAGCCAACGGGAGGCCCACTACGAGCAGTACTTC. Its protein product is CASSQREAHYEQYF.

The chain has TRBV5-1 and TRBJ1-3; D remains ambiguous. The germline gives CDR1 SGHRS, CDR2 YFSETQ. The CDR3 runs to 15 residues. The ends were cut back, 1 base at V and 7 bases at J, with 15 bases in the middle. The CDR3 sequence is CASSLQAANRNTIYF. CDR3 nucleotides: TGCGCCAGCAGCTTGCAGGCCGCTAATAGGAACACCATATATTTT. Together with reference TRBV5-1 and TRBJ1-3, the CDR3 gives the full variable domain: KAGVTQTPRYLIKTRGQQVTLSCSPISGHRSVSWYQQTPGQGLQFLFEYFSETQRNKGNFPGRFSGRQFSNSRSEMNVSTLELGDSALYLCASSLQAANRNTIYFGEGSWLTVV.

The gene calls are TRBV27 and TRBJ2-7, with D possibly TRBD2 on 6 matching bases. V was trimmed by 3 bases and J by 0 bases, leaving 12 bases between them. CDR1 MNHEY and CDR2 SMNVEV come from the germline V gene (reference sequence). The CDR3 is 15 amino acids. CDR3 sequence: CASSLGGAPSYEQYF. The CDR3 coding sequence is TGTGCCAGCAGTTTGGGGGGAGCTCCCTCCTACGAGCAGTACTTC.

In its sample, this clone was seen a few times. CDR3 amino acids: CASSQVGLSAGGETQYF. The CDR3 DNA reads TGTGCCAGCAGCCAAGTCGGTCTGTCAGCGGGGGGTGAGACCCAGTACTTC. The chain links TRBV4-2 to TRBJ2-5, with 9 bases lining up with TRBD2. Germline CDR1 and CDR2: LGHNA and YNFKEQ. The CDR3 extends over 17 amino acids. V was pared by 1 base and J by 5 bases, with 11 bases of the junction left unmatched.

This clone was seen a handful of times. CDR3: CAWSVLVDAGELFF. In nucleotides, the CDR3 is TGTGCCTGGAGTGTCCTAGTTGACGCAGGGGAGCTGTTTTTT. The V call is TRBV30, the J call TRBJ2-2; D uncertain. Per germline, CDR1 GTSNPN and CDR2 SVGIG (reference sequence). V was clipped by 0 bases and J by 8 bases, with 13 bases between them. The CDR3 is 14 residues long.

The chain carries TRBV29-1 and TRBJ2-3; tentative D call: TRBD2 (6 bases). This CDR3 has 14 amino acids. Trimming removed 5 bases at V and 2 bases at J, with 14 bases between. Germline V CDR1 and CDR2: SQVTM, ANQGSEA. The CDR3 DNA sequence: TGCAGCGTTCAAAATTCGGGAGCCACAGATACGCAGTATTTT. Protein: CSVQNSGATDTQYF.

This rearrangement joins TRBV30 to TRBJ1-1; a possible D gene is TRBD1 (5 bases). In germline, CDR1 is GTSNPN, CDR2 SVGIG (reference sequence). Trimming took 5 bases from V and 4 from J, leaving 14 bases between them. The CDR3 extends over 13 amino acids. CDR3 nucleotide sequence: TGTGCCTGGCAGGGAATTGATGGCACTGAAGCTTTCTTT. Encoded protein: CAWQGIDGTEAFF.

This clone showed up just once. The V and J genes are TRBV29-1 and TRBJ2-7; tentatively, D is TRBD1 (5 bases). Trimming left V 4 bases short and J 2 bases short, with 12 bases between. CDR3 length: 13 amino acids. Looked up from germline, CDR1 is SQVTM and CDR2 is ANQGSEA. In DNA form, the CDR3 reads TGCAGCGTTGGCGCAGGGCGAGCCTACGAGCAGTACTTC. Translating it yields CSVGAGRAYEQYF.

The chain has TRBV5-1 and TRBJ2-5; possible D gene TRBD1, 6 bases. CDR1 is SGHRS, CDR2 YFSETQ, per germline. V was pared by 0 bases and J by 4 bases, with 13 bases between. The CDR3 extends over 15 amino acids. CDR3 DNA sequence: TGCGCCAGCAGCTTGGACGTGGGGGCGGGAGAGACCCAGTACTTC. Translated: CASSLDVGAGETQYF. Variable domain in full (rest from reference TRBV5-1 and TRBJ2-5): KAGVTQTPRYLIKTRGQQVTLSCSPISGHRSVSWYQQTPGQGLQFLFEYFSETQRNKGNFPGRFSGRQFSNSRSEMNVSTLELGDSALYLCASSLDVGAGETQYFGPGTRLLVL.

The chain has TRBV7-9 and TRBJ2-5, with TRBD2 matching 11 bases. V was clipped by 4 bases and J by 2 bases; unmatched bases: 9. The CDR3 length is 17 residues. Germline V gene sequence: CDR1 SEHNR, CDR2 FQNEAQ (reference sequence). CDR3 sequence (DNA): TGTGCCAGCAGCTCAGGGGAGGGACTAGCGGCACAAGAGACCCAGTACTTC. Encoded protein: CASSSGEGLAAQETQYF.

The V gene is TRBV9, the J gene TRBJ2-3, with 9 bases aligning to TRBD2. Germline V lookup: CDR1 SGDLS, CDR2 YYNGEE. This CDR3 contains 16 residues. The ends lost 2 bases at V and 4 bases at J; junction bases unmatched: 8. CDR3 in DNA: TGTGCCAGCAGCGTTGGGGTAGCGGGAGTATCAGATACGCAGTATTTT. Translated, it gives CASSVGVAGVSDTQYF.

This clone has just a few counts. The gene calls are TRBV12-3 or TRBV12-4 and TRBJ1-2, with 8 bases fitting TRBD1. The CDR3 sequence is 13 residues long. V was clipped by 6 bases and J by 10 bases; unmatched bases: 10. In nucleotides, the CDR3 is TGTGCCAGCAGCCCCGGGACAGGCTCGAACTACACCTTC. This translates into CASSPGTGSNYTF.

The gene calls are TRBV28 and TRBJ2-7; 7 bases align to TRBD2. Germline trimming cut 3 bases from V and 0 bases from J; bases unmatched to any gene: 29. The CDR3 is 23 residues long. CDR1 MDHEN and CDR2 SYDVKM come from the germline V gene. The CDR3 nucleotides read TGTGCCAGCAGTTTTGGGACCCTTCTGGGCAGGCCATCCTACGGGGGGATCTCCTACGAGCAGTACTTC. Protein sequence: CASSFGTLLGRPSYGGISYEQYF.

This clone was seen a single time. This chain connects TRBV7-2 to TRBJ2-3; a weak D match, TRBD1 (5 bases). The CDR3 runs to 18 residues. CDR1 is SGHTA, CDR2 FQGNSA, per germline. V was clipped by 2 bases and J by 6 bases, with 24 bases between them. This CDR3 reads CASSLIRGAYLRRDTQYF. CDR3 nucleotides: TGTGCCAGCAGCTTAATAAGGGGCGCATACTTGAGAAGGGATACGCAGTATTTT.

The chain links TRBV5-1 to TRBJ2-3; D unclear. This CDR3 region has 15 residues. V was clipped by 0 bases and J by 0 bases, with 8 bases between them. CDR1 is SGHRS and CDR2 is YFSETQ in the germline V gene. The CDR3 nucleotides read TGCGCCAGCAGCTTGGACAGCCCTAGCACAGATACGCAGTATTTT. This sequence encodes CASSLDSPSTDTQYF.

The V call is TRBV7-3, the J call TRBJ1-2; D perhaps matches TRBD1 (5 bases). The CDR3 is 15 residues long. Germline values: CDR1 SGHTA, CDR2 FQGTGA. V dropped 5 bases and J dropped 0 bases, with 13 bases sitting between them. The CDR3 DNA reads TGTGCCAGCAGCCCGTCGACAGAGACTAACTATGGCTACACCTTC. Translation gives CASSPSTETNYGYTF.

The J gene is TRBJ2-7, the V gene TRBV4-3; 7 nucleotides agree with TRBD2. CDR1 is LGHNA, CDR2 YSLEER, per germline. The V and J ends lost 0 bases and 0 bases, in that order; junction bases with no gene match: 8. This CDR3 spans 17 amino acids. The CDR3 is CASSQDKASGLSYEQYF. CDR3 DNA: TGCGCCAGCAGCCAAGATAAGGCTAGCGGCCTCTCCTACGAGCAGTACTTC.

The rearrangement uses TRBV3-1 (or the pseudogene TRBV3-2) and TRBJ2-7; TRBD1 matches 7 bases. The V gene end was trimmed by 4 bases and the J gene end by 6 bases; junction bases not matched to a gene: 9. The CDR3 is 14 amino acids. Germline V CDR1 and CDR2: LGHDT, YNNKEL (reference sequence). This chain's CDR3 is CASSPTGARGEQYF. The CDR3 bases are TGTGCCAGCAGCCCCACAGGGGCCAGAGGCGAGCAGTACTTC.

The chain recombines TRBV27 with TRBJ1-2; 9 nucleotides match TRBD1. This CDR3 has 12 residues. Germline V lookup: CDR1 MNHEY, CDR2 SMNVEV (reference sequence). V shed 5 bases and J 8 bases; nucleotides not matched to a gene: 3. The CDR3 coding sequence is TGTGCCAGCAGTCCGGGACAGGGCGGCTACACCTTC. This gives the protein CASSPGQGGYTF.

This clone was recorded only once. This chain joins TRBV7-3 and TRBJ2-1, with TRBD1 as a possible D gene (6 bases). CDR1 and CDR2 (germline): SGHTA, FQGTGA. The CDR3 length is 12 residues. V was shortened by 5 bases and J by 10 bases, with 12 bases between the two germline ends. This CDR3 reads CASSLGAGEQFF. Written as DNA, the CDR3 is TGTGCCAGCAGCCTGGGGGCCGGGGAGCAGTTCTTC.

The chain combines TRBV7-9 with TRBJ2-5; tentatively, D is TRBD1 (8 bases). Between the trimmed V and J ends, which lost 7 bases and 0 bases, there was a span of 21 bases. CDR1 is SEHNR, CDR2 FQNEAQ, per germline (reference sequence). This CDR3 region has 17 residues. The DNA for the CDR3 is TGTGCCAGCACCCAATTTGGACAGGGAGGGGACCAAGAGACCCAGTACTTC. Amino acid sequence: CASTQFGQGGDQETQYF.

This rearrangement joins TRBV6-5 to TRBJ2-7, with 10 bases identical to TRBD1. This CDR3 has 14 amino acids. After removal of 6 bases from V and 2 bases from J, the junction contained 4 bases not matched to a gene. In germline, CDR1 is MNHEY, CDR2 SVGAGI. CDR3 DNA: TGTGCCAGCAGGGGACAGGGGTCCCCCTACGAGCAGTACTTC. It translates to CASRGQGSPYEQYF.

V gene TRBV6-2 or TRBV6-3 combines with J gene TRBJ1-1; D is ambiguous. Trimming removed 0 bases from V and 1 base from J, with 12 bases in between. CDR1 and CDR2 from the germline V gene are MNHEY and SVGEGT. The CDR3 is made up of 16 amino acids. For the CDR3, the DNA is TGTGCCAGCAGTTACTCACGAGGGCAACGGAACACTGAAGCTTTCTTT. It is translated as CASSYSRGQRNTEAFF.

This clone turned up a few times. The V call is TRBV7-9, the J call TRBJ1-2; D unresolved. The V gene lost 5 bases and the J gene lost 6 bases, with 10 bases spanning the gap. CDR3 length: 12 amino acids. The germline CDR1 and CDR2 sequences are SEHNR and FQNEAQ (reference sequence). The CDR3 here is CASSPQVDGYTF. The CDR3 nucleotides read TGTGCCAGCAGCCCCCAGGTGGATGGCTACACCTTC.